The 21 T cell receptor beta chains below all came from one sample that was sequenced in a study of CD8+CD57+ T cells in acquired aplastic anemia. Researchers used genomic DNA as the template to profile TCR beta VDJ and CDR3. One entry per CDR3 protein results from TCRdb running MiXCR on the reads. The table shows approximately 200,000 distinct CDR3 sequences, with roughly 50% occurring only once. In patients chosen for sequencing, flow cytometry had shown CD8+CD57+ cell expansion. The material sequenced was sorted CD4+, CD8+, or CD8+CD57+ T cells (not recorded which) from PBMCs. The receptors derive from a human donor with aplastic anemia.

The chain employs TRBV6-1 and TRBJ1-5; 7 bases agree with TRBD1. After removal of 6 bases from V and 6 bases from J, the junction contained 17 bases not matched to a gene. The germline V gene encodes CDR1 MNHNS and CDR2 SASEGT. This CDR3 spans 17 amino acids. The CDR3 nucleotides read TGTGCCAGCAGGGCAGGGGGGAGAATTGCTTCGTCTCAGCCCCAGCATTTT. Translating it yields CASRAGGRIASSQPQHF.

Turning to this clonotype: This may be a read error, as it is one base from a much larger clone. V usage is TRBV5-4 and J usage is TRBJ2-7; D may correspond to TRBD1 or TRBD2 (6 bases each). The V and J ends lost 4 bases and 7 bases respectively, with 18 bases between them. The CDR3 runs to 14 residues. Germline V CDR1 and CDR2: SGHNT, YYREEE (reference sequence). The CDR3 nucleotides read TGTGCCAGCAGCAAACAGGGAGGAAGTAGGGAGCAGTACTTC. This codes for CASSKQGGSREQYF. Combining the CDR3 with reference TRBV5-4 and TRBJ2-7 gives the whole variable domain ETGVTQSPTHLIKTRGQQVTLRCSSQSGHNTVSWYQQALGQGPQFIFQYYREEENGRGNFPPRFSGLQFPNYSSELNVNALELDDSALYLCASSKQGGSREQYFGPGTRLTVT.

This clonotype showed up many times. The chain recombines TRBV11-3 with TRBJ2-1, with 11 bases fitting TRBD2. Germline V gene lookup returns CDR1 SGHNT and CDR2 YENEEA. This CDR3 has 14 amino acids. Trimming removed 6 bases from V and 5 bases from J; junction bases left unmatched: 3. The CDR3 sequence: CASSSLAGDNEQFF. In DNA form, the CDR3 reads TGTGCCAGCAGTTCACTAGCGGGGGACAATGAGCAGTTCTTC.

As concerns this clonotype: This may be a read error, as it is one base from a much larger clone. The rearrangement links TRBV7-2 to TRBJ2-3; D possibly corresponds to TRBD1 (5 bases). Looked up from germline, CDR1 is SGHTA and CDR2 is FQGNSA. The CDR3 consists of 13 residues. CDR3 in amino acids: CASGLQETDTQYF. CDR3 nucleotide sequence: TGTGCCAGCGGCTTACAGGAAACAGATACGCAGTATTTT.

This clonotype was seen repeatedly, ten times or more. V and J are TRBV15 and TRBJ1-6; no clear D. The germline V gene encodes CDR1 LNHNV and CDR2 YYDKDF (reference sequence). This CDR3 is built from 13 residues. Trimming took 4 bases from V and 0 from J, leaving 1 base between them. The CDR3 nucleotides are TGTGCCACCAGCAACTCCTATAATTCACCCCTCCACTTT. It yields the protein CATSNSYNSPLHF.

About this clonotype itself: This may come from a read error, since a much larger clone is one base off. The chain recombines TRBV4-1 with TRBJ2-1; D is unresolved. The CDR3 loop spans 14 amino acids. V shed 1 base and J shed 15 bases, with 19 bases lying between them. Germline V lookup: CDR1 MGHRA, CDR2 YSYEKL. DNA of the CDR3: TGCGCCAGCAGCCAAGCCCCCGTCCAGAGAAGTACGTTCTTC. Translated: CASSQAPVQRSTFF.

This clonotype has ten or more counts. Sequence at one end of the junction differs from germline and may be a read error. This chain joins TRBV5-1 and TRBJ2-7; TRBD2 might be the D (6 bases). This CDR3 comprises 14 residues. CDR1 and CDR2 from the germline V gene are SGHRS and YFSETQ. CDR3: CASSQYGGGYEQYF. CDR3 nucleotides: TGTGCCAGCAGCCAGTACGGGGGTGGGTACGAGCAGTACTTC.

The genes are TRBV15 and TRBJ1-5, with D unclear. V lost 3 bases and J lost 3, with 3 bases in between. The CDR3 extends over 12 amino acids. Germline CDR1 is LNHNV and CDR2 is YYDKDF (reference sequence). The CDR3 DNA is TGTGCCACCAGCAGCAACAATCAGCCCCAGCATTTT. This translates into CATSSNNQPQHF.

In DNA form, the CDR3 reads TGCAGTGCTAGAGAAACGGGACGGATAACCTACGAGCAGTACTTC. Protein product: CSARETGRITYEQYF. The genes are TRBV20-1 and TRBJ2-7; D tentatively reads TRBD1 or TRBD2 (5 bases each). Germline CDR1 is DFQATT and CDR2 is SNEGSKA (reference sequence). This CDR3 has 15 residues. V gave up 0 bases and J gave up 2 bases, with 14 bases separating them.

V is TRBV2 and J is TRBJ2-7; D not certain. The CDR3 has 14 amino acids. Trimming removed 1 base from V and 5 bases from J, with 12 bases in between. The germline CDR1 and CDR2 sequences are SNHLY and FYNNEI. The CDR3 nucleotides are TGTGCCAGCAGTGAAGAATGGGCGATAAACGAGCAGTACTTC. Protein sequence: CASSEEWAINEQYF. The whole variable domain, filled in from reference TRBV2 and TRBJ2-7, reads EPEVTQTPSHQVTQMGQEVILRCVPISNHLYFYWYRQILGQKVEFLVSFYNNEISEKSEIFDDQFSVERPDGSNFTLKIRSTKLEDSAMYFCASSEEWAINEQYFGPGTRLTVT.

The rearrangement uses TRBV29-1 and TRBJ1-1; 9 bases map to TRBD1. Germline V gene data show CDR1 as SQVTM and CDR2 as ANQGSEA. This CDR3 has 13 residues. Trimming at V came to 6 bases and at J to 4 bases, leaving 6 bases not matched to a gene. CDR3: CSVTGGSGTEAFF. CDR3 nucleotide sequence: TGCAGCGTCACAGGGGGCTCGGGCACTGAAGCTTTCTTT.

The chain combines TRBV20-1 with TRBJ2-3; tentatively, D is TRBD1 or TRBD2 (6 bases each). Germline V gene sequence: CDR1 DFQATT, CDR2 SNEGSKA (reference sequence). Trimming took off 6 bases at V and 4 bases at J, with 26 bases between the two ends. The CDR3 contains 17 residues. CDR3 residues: CSAPDYRRGALADTQYF. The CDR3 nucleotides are TGCAGTGCCCCCGATTACCGGAGGGGGGCCCTCGCAGATACGCAGTATTTT.

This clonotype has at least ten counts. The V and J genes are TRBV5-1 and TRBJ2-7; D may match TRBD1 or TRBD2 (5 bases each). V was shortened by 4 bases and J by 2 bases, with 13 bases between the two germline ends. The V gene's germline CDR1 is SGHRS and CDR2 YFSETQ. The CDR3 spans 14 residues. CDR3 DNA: TGCGCCAGCAGCCCGGGACGGACGACCTACGAGCAGTACTTC. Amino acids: CASSPGRTTYEQYF. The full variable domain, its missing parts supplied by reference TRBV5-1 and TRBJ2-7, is KAGVTQTPRYLIKTRGQQVTLSCSPISGHRSVSWYQQTPGQGLQFLFEYFSETQRNKGNFPGRFSGRQFSNSRSEMNVSTLELGDSALYLCASSPGRTTYEQYFGPGTRLTVT.

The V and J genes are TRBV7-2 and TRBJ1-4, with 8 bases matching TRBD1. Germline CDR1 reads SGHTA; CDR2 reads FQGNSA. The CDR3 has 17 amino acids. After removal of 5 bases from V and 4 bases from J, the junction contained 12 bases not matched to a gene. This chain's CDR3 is CASSPWPRQGNNEKLFF. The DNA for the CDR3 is TGTGCCAGCAGCCCATGGCCCAGACAGGGGAATAATGAAAAACTGTTTTTT.

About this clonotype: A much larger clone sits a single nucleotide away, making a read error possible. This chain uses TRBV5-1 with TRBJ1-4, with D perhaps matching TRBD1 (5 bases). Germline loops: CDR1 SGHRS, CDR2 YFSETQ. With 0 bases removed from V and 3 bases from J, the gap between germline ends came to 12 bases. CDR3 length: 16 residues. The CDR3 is CASSLGPGRANEKLFF. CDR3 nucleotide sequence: TGCGCCAGCAGCTTGGGGCCGGGACGGGCTAATGAAAAACTGTTTTTT.

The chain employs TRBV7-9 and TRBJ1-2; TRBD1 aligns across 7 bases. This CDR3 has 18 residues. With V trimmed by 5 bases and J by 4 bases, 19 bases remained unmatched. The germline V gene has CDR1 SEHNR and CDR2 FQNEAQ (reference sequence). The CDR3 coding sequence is TGTGCCAGCAGCCAAGCTGGGGGACAGCTAGGCTTGTTCTATGGCTACACCTTC. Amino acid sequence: CASSQAGGQLGLFYGYTF.

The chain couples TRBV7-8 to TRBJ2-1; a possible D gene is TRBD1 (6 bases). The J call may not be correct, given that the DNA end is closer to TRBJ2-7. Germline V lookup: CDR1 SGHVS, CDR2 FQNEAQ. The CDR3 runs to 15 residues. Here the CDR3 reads CASSLDRQGTYEQYF. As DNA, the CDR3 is TGTGCCAGCAGCTTAGATAGGCAGGGGACCTACGAGCAGTACTTC.

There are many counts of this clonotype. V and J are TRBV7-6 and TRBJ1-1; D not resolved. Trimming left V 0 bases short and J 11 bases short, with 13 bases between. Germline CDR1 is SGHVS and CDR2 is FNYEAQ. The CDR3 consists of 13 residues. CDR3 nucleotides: TGTGCCAGCAGCTTAGCGGGCGGGGTTGAGGCTTTCTTT. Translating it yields CASSLAGGVEAFF.

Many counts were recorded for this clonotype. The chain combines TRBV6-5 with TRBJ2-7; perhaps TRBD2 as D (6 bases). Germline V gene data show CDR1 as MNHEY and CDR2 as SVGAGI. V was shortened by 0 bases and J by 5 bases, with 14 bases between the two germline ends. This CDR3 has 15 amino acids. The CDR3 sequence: CASSYSGTWGDEQYF. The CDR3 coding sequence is TGTGCCAGCAGTTACTCGGGGACTTGGGGAGACGAGCAGTACTTC.

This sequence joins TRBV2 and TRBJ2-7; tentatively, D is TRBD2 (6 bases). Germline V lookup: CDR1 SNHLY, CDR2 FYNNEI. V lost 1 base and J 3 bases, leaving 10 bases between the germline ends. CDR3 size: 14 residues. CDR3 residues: CASSEGGENYEQYF. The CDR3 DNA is TGTGCCAGCAGTGAAGGGGGGGAGAACTACGAGCAGTACTTC.

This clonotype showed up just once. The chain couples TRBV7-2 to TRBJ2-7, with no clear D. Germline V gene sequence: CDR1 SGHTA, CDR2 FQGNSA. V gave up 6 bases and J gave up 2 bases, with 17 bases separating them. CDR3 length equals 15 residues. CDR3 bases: TGTGCCAGCAGTTACTCCGATGACACGACCTACGAGCAGTACTTC. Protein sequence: CASSYSDDTTYEQYF.